This entry lists 10 T cell receptor beta chains sequenced from one sample in a study of identical twins. TCRdb processed the 5' RACE reads anew with MiXCR; each CDR3 protein has one entry. This sample carries hundreds of thousands of distinct CDR3 sequences, 5.5% to 8% of them seen once, and the ten largest clones take approximately 3.7%. These records were also assigned to another study, of yellow fever vaccine responses in identical twins.

The specimen was memory (CD45RO+) T cells sorted from blood. These receptor sequences come from a woman aged 18-29 years in good health.

The J gene is TRBJ2-1, the V gene TRBV9; 10 bases agree with TRBD2. Germline V gives CDR1 SGDLS, CDR2 YYNGEE. V gave up 1 base and J gave up 9 bases; unmatched junction bases: 7. CDR3 size: 15 residues. CDR3 bases: TGTGCCAGCAGCGTAACAGGACTAGCGGAAAGTGAGCAGTTCTTC. Encoded protein: CASSVTGLAESEQFF.

This clonotype has only a few counts. The chain recombines TRBV14 with TRBJ2-1; D not certain. V shed 2 bases and J shed 6 bases, with 5 bases lying between them. The CDR3 consists of 12 residues. CDR1 and CDR2 (germline): SGHDN, FVKESK. The CDR3 protein is CASSQSGNEQFF. DNA of the CDR3: TGTGCCAGCAGCCAATCTGGCAATGAGCAGTTCTTC. Using reference TRBV14 and TRBJ2-1 for the parts outside the CDR3, the full variable domain is EAGVTQFPSHSVIEKGQTVTLRCDPISGHDNLYWYRRVMGKEIKFLLHFVKESKQDESGMPNNRFLAERTGGTYSTLKVQPAELEDSGVYFCASSQSGNEQFFGPGTRLTVL.

This clonotype was found a few times. The J gene is TRBJ2-1, the V gene TRBV5-6; 10 bases map to TRBD1. This CDR3 region has 16 residues. CDR1 and CDR2 from the germline V gene are SGHDT and YYEEEE. V was clipped by 3 bases and J by 6 bases; unmatched bases: 9. CDR3 residues: CASSSYDRGRSNEQFF. CDR3 coding DNA: TGTGCCAGCAGCTCCTATGACAGGGGGCGTAGCAATGAGCAGTTCTTC. The variable domain in full, completed from reference TRBV5-6 and TRBJ2-1, reads DAGVTQSPTHLIKTRGQQVTLRCSPKSGHDTVSWYQQALGQGPQFIFQYYEEEERQRGNFPDRFSGHQFPNYSSELNVNALLLGDSALYLCASSSYDRGRSNEQFFGPGTRLTVL.

This clonotype was counted ten times or more. The V and J genes are TRBV3-1 and TRBJ2-5; 12 positions match TRBD2. CDR3 size: 17 residues. V trimming: 4 bases; J trimming: 5 bases; junction bases outside the gene matches: 11. Per germline, CDR1 LGHDT and CDR2 YNNKEL (reference sequence). CDR3: CASSPLAGGPVAETQYF. DNA for the CDR3: TGTGCCAGCAGCCCCCTAGCGGGAGGGCCTGTGGCTGAGACCCAGTACTTC.

The chain joins TRBV2 to TRBJ2-5; no definite D call. Germline V lookup: CDR1 SNHLY, CDR2 FYNNEI. The V end lost 4 bases, the J end lost 4 bases, and 10 bases lay between the germline ends. This CDR3 region has 13 residues. CDR3 amino acids: CASSAEHRETQYF. The DNA for the CDR3 is TGTGCCAGCAGTGCCGAGCATCGAGAGACCCAGTACTTC.

The chain joins TRBV2 to TRBJ2-7; TRBD2 might be the D (6 bases). The germline V gene encodes CDR1 SNHLY and CDR2 FYNNEI. This CDR3 comprises 15 residues. V lost 6 bases and J 0 bases, leaving 15 bases between the germline ends. DNA for the CDR3: TGTGCCAGCAGCTTAAGCGGGTCGAGCTCCTACGAGCAGTACGTC. As protein: CASSLSGSSSYEQYV.

This clonotype occurred a few times. The chain couples TRBV4-2 to TRBJ2-1; D unclear. The germline gives CDR1 LGHNA, CDR2 YNFKEQ. Trimming took off 0 bases at V and 8 bases at J, with 17 bases between the two ends. This CDR3 has 16 residues. The CDR3 nucleotides read TGTGCCAGCAGCCAAGATTGGCCTTCGGCTAGTGATGAGCAGTTCTTC. It specifies CASSQDWPSASDEQFF.

V gene TRBV6-1 combines with J gene TRBJ2-6; D is possibly TRBD2 (5 bases). V lost 6 bases and J lost 0, with 9 bases in between. Germline CDR1 reads MNHNS; CDR2 reads SASEGT. The CDR3 extends over 15 amino acids. The CDR3 nucleotides read TGTGCCAGCAGCCGCACTAGCTCTGGGGCCAACGTCCTGACTTTC. Protein: CASSRTSSGANVLTF.

The chain joins TRBV7-2 to TRBJ2-5; D gene unclear. CDR1 is SGHTA, CDR2 FQGNSA, per germline. This CDR3 is built from 13 residues. V dropped 2 bases and J dropped 4 bases, with 8 bases sitting between them. The CDR3 nucleotides read TGTGCCAGCAGCTTAAGGGTAGTAGAGACCCAGTACTTC. It codes for CASSLRVVETQYF.

The genes are TRBV20-1 and TRBJ2-7; D may be TRBD2 (6 bases). The CDR3 is 16 residues long. V dropped 0 bases and J dropped 3 bases, with 18 bases sitting between them. Germline V CDR1 and CDR2: DFQATT, SNEGSKA (reference sequence). The CDR3 nucleotides are TGCAGTGCTAGAGATCCGGTCGGGGGTAGCGGCTACGAGCAGTACGTC. This sequence encodes CSARDPVGGSGYEQYV.